This T cell receptor beta chain emerged from a study of blood T cell repertoires in COVID-19. Across the whole study: The United States, Italy and Spain supplied acute and convalescent COVID-19 samples. PBMCs, B-cell-depleted T cells, or T cells were the source of the cDNA or gDNA that made up the material.

J gave up 7 bases and V 0 bases, and 6 bases lay outside the gene matches. The CDR3 is 15 residues long. The germline V gene has CDR1 SGHRS and CDR2 YFSETQ. In the original workflow: Reference gene primers were amplified, and this amplification served to estimate nucleated cell counts. The assay was immunoSEQ multiplex PCR, and TCRdb's table has in-frame clones only and misses some. Clonal size and the V and J genes are those of that table, whereas D and trimming came from the DNA. The repertoire holds 120,000 to 150,000 clones, with about 81% as singletons. The rearrangement joins TRBV5-1 to TRBJ1-2; the match to TRBD1 covers 10 bases. This clonotype originated in a woman older than 75 with acute or convalescent COVID-19. Sequenced sample: peripheral blood. Here the CDR3 DNA reads TGCGCCAGCAGCTTGGGGGACAGGGGCCCGGGTGGCTACACCTTC. This codes for CASSLGDRGPGGYTF.